Shown below are 3 T cell receptor beta chains from a single sample sequenced in a study of blood T cells in healthy people across ages. The use of a sample-barcoded 5' primer and a J-beta primer mix characterized a second PCR of about 7 to 12 cycles. TCRdb recomputed calls from the 5' RACE reads with MiXCR, one row per CDR3 protein. This table has around 320,000 distinct CDR3 sequences, 25% to 30% appearing once. Source material: blood. The receptors come from a woman in her seventies in good health.

The V gene is TRBV10-3, the J gene TRBJ2-5; D is unclear. This CDR3 is 14 amino acids long. Germline assignment: CDR1 ENHRY and CDR2 SYGVKD. Trimming removed 0 bases at V and 4 bases at J, with 9 bases between. CDR3 sequence (DNA): TGTGCCATCAGTGAGTCAGACGGACCAGAGACCCAGTACTTC. Its translation: CAISESDGPETQYF.

The chain combines TRBV28 with TRBJ1-5; tentative D call: TRBD1 (5 bases). The CDR3 totals 14 residues. V dropped 6 bases and J dropped 4 bases, with 13 bases sitting between them. CDR1 is MDHEN and CDR2 is SYDVKM in the germline V gene. CDR3 in amino acids: CASSRLGGNQPQHF. CDR3 nucleotides: TGTGCCAGCAGCCGACTGGGGGGGAATCAGCCCCAGCATTTT.

In this sample, this clonotype turned up a few times. The rearrangement uses TRBV9 and TRBJ2-5; D uncertain. V lost 3 bases and J 5 bases, leaving 17 bases between the germline ends. In germline, CDR1 is SGDLS, CDR2 YYNGEE. The CDR3 totals 15 residues. The CDR3 spells CASSDRTEIEETQYF. The DNA for the CDR3 is TGTGCCAGCAGCGATAGGACGGAGATTGAGGAGACCCAGTACTTC.